These T cell receptor beta chains were read from a single sample in a study of T cell responses to AZD1222 COVID-19 vaccine. Sequencing used immunoSEQ multiplex PCR; TCRdb keeps in-frame clones, though not all of them. This table has about 160,000 clones, 90% to 95% appearing once. The sample was peripheral blood, taken on day 0 of MenACWY control vaccination. The receptors were gathered from an adult in good health. The CDR3 runs from the conserved cysteine through the conserved F or W. A D gene is named only where the DNA matches it firmly. A clone size is listed for some rows: how often the clone was seen (once, few, many), or a class if it is expanded.

J,V,D,size,DNA,CDR3
TRBJ1-5,TRBV10-2,.,few,TGCGCCAGCAGTGATCGGAATGGGAATCAGCCCCAGCATTTT,CASSDRNGNQPQHF
TRBJ2-3,TRBV10-1,.,.,TGCGCCAGCAGTGTTGCCGGGGCGCAGTATTTT,CASSVAGAQYF
TRBJ2-7,TRBV7-2,TRBD2,.,TGTGCCAGCAGCTGGGCCACGACTAGCGCCGAGCAGTACTTC,CASSWATTSAEQYF
TRBJ1-3,TRBV5-1,.,.,TGCGCCAGCAGCTCCACCGGGACATTAACCTCTGGAAACACCATATATTTT,CASSSTGTLTSGNTIYF
TRBJ2-3,TRBV5-6,TRBD1,.,TGTGCCAGCAGCTTGGAGTTAGGGACAGTAGGTCCAGATACGCAGTATTTT,CASSLELGTVGPDTQYF
TRBJ1-1,TRBV5-4,.,few,TGTGCCAGCAGCTTGGACCCGGAGAACACTGAAGCTTTCTTT,CASSLDPENTEAFF
TRBJ2-1,TRBV6-6,TRBD2,.,TGTGCTAGCAGTTACCCGGCTAGCGGGAGTAATGAGCAGTTCTTC,CASSYPASGSNEQFF
TRBJ1-2,TRBV30,TRBD1,.,TGTGCCTGCGGGGCAGGGGGCTATGGCTACACCTTC,CACGAGGYGYTF
TRBJ1-2,TRBV2,.,.,TGTGCCAGCAGTGAACTAGGGCCCAACTATGGCTACACCTTC,CASSELGPNYGYTF
TRBJ2-1,TRBV27,.,once,TGTGCCAGCAGTTTATCTTGGGGAATCTACAATGAGCAGTTCTTC,CASSLSWGIYNEQFF
TRBJ1-1,TRBV28,.,.,TGTGCCAGCAGTCCCCGGTTGAACACTGAAGCTTTCTTT,CASSPRLNTEAFF
TRBJ1-2,TRBV10-3,TRBD1,.,TGTGCCATCAGTGACCACGGGGAATCAGCCGGGACAGGGGGCTATGGCTACACCTTC,CAISDHGESAGTGGYGYTF
TRBJ2-2,TRBV2,.,.,TGTGCCAGCAAACGAGTGGGACCCGGCACCGGGGAGCTGTTTTTT,CASKRVGPGTGELFF
TRBJ1-1,TRBV7-3,.,.,TGTGCCAGCAGCAGGACCCCCCCTGAAGCTTTCTTT,CASSRTPPEAFF
TRBJ1-6,TRBV5-1,.,.,TGCGCCAGCAGCTTAAGCCGGGAGGAATCACCCCTCCACTTT,CASSLSREESPLHF
TRBJ2-3,TRBV7-9,TRBD2,.,TGTGCCAGCAGCCTCGGACTAGCGGGGACTAGCACAGATACGCAGTATTTT,CASSLGLAGTSTDTQYF
TRBJ1-1,TRBV7-9,TRBD1,once,TGTGCCAGCAGCTTATCCGGGGGACAGACTGAAGCTTTCTTT,CASSLSGGQTEAFF
TRBJ1-1,TRBV11-3,TRBD1,.,TGTGCCAGCAGCTGGGACAGGGGGCGCACTGAAGCTTTCTTT,CASSWDRGRTEAFF
TRBJ2-2,TRBV9,TRBD2,.,TGTGCCAGCAGCGCCCAGTCTAGCGGGAGGACCGGGGAGCTGTTTTTT,CASSAQSSGRTGELFF
TRBJ2-3,TRBV9,TRBD2,.,TGTGCCAGCAGCTATAGCGGGAGCACAGATACGCAGTATTTT,CASSYSGSTDTQYF
TRBJ1-3,TRBV2,.,.,TGTGCCAGCAGTGAATCCCGGGGCTCTGGAAACACCATATATTTT,CASSESRGSGNTIYF
TRBJ1-2,TRBV2,.,once,TGTGCCAGCCAACTGGACCTTACGTGGGGCTACACCTTC,CASQLDLTWGYTF
TRBJ2-4,TRBV6-5,.,.,TGTGCCACACAGGAAAACATTCAGTACTTC,CATQENIQYF
TRBJ2-1,TRBV5-5,TRBD2,.,TGTGCCAGCAGCCCGATAGCGGGAGGGCATTATGAGCAGTTCTTC,CASSPIAGGHYEQFF
TRBJ2-7,TRBV10-3,TRBD2,.,TGTGCCATCACCCAAGGGGGACTAGCGGGAACTACCTACGAGCAGTACTTC,CAITQGGLAGTTYEQYF
TRBJ1-1,TRBV29-1,.,.,TGCAGCGTTGGACAGACGTCGGGGGAAGCTTTCTTT,CSVGQTSGEAFF
TRBJ2-1,TRBV5-4,TRBD2,.,TGTGCCAGCAGCGATGGACTAGCGAGTACGTACAATGAGCAGTTCTTC,CASSDGLASTYNEQFF
TRBJ2-5,TRBV9,TRBD2,.,TGTGCCAGCAGCCCCTTCCCCTGGGAGGGCCAAGAGACCCAGTACTTC,CASSPFPWEGQETQYF
TRBJ2-2,TRBV14,TRBD2,.,TGTGCCAGCAGCCAAGATGCGGGGGTGACCGGGGAGCTGTTTTTT,CASSQDAGVTGELFF
TRBJ2-1,TRBV6-6,.,.,TGTGCCAGCAGTCCGATTATCACCCCTTCCTCCTACAATGAGCAGTTCTTC,CASSPIITPSSYNEQFF
TRBJ1-5,TRBV13,.,.,TGTGCCAGCAGCTCCGGGGACCAGCCCCAGCATTTT,CASSSGDQPQHF
TRBJ2-1,TRBV7-9,.,.,TGTGCCAGCAGCTTAAATTCTAACAATGAGCAGTTCTTC,CASSLNSNNEQFF
TRBJ2-5,TRBV6-5,TRBD2,.,TGTGCCAGCAGCCGCGGGAGGGCCCGGGAGACCCAGTACTTC,CASSRGRARETQYF
TRBJ1-1,TRBV2,TRBD1,.,TGTGCCAGCAGTGGAGGACAGGGGAACACTGAAGCTTTCTTT,CASSGGQGNTEAFF
TRBJ2-7,TRBV30,.,.,TGTGCCTGGAGCCTGACTGAGTACGAGCAGTACTTC,CAWSLTEYEQYF
TRBJ2-5,TRBV9,TRBD1,.,TGTGCCAGCAGCCCCAGGACAGGGGGCGGGGAGACCCAGTACTTC,CASSPRTGGGETQYF
TRBJ2-1,TRBV7-3,.,.,TGTGCCAGCAGCTTACGGCTTGGTAGCGCAAATGAGCAGTTCTTC,CASSLRLGSANEQFF
TRBJ2-2,TRBV7-8,.,.,TGTGCCAGCAGCTTAGCGGGAACCACCGGGGAGCTGTTTTTT,CASSLAGTTGELFF
TRBJ2-7,TRBV4-1,TRBD1,.,TGCGCCAGCAGCCGCTTCGGGACAGGGTTCTCCTACGAGCAGTACTTC,CASSRFGTGFSYEQYF
TRBJ1-2,TRBV5-1,.,.,TGCGCCAGCAGCTGGGAGACAGAGTATAACTATGGCTACACCTTC,CASSWETEYNYGYTF
TRBJ1-4,TRBV28,.,.,TGTGCCAGCAGTTCGTCCCCTTGGAAACTGTTTTTT,CASSSSPWKLFF
TRBJ1-3,TRBV7-9,.,.,TGTGCCAGCAGCTTAGCAGGGCATAGCTCTGGAAACACCATATATTTT,CASSLAGHSSGNTIYF
TRBJ1-2,TRBV6-5,.,.,TGTGCCAGCCGGGGGGGTAACTATGGCTACACCTTC,CASRGGNYGYTF
TRBJ2-7,TRBV2,.,.,TGTGCCAGCGGACTTCTCGCCTCCTACGAGCAGTACTTC,CASGLLASYEQYF